The source of this T cell receptor (beta chain) is a study of CD4 T cells in relation to SARS-CoV-2 and coronaviruses. As for this clone: Its antigen is currently unknown.

Unexposed donor CD4+ T cells date from about 2011-2018, before the COVID-19 pandemic. Isolation of CD4+ T cells took place after roughly nine days in culture. Cells permitting, SARS-CoV-2 S/N and four cold-coronavirus spikes were tested on unexposed-donor CD4+ T cells. CDR3 length: 19 amino acids. Germline trimming cut 3 bases from V and 3 bases from J; bases unmatched to any gene: 14. Germline CDR1 reads SEHNR; CDR2 reads FQNEAQ (reference sequence). The data were produced by immunoSEQ multiplex PCR, yet TCRdb's version contains in-frame clones alone and is incomplete. The sample yields 20,000 to 25,000 clones, less than 80% seen once. Findings and limits, study-wide: Compared with monoreactive clones, crossreactive clones showed significantly weaker SARS-CoV-2 expansion.

This rearrangement joins TRBV7-9 to TRBJ1-3; 10 bases are shared with TRBD1. Sequencing was performed on CD4+ T cells from PBMCs, cultured in vitro. The clonotype was recovered from a human donor in good health. The CDR3 region is CASSFTANSGTGVGNTIYF. The CDR3 region has the DNA TGTGCCAGCAGCTTTACCGCGAATTCCGGGACAGGGGTTGGAAACACCATATATTTT.